The clone carrying this TCR beta chain was counted a single time. This entry is derived from a study of Ad26.COV2.S vaccination and SARS-CoV-2 variants. The treatment denotes: about 20 received Ad26.COV2.S at low or high dose, single or two shots; about five received placebo; per-sample allocation not given. Vaccine and placebo recipients were sampled on day 63 after the first injection. What was given as vaccine was an Ad26 vector encoding Wuhan-strain SARS-CoV-2 spike. The data were produced by immunoSEQ multiplex PCR, yet TCRdb's version contains in-frame clones alone and is incomplete. The sample includes some 500,000 clones, roughly 89% of them seen just once. Germline V CDR1 and CDR2: MGHRA, YSYEKL. V lost 0 bases, J lost 7 bases, and 9 bases lay in between. There are 13 residues in the CDR3.

The chain uses TRBV4-1 and TRBJ1-2; D remains unclear. The source is a person between 18 and 65 years old who received the Ad26.COV2.S COVID-19 vaccine or a placebo. The sample in question was peripheral blood, obtained in a trial of Ad26.COV2.S vaccine versus placebo. CDR3 sequence: CASSQDPVPGYTF. CDR3 coding DNA: TGCGCCAGCAGCCAAGACCCCGTCCCTGGCTACACCTTC.